Listed below are T cell receptor beta chains from one sample, sequenced in a study of T cell responses to AZD1222 COVID-19 vaccine. Repertoires were generated with immunoSEQ multiplex PCR, while TCRdb's copy carries only in-frame clones and drops some. This table holds approximately 94,000 clones, more than 70% found once. The material sequenced was peripheral blood, taken on day 0 of MenACWY control vaccination. These receptors all stem from an adult in good health. CDR3s include the opening cysteine and the closing phenylalanine or tryptophan. The D gene is left open where the match is weak. Rows give clone size only sometimes, using once, few, many, or a class for an expanded clone.

CDR3 protein: CASRRPSGAPYEQYF
CDR3 DNA: TGTGCCAGCAGGCGGCCTAGCGGGGCTCCCTACGAGCAGTACTTC
V gene: TRBV27
clone size: -
J gene: TRBJ2-7
D gene: TRBD2

CDR3 protein: CASSSGTGDPDGYTF
CDR3 DNA: TGTGCCAGCAGCAGCGGGACAGGGGACCCTGATGGCTACACCTTC
V gene: TRBV7-9
clone size: -
J gene: TRBJ1-2
D gene: TRBD1

CDR3 protein: CSASGGQGAVRPYNSPLHF
CDR3 DNA: TGCAGTGCTAGTGGAGGACAGGGGGCGGTCAGGCCCTATAATTCACCCCTCCACTTT
V gene: TRBV20-1
clone size: once
J gene: TRBJ1-6
D gene: TRBD1

CDR3 protein: CASSPDGTYEQYF
CDR3 DNA: TGCGCCAGCAGCCCAGACGGCACCTACGAGCAGTACTTC
V gene: TRBV5-1
clone size: -
J gene: TRBJ2-7
D gene: -

CDR3 protein: CASSEAIGVQPQHF
CDR3 DNA: TGTGCCAGCAGTGAAGCGATAGGTGTTCAGCCCCAGCATTTT
V gene: TRBV6-1
clone size: -
J gene: TRBJ1-5
D gene: -

CDR3 protein: CASSLSPMEAFF
CDR3 DNA: TGTGCCAGCAGTTTATCCCCGATGGAAGCTTTCTTT
V gene: TRBV28
clone size: few
J gene: TRBJ1-1
D gene: -

CDR3 protein: CASSLVVSTFYGYTF
CDR3 DNA: TGTGCCAGCAGCTTAGTAGTGTCAACGTTCTATGGCTACACCTTC
V gene: TRBV7-8
clone size: -
J gene: TRBJ1-2
D gene: -

CDR3 protein: CASSQGQGIGYEQYF
CDR3 DNA: TGCGCCAGCAGCCAAGGACAGGGGATAGGGTACGAGCAGTACTTC
V gene: TRBV4-1
clone size: -
J gene: TRBJ2-7
D gene: TRBD1

CDR3 protein: CASSLTRQIEKLFF
CDR3 DNA: TGTGCCAGCAGTTTGACCCGACAGATTGAAAAACTGTTTTTT
V gene: TRBV28
clone size: -
J gene: TRBJ1-4
D gene: -

CDR3 protein: CASSLAPSTGGEQYF
CDR3 DNA: TGCGCCAGCAGCTTGGCACCTTCTACAGGGGGCGAGCAGTACTTC
V gene: TRBV5-1
clone size: -
J gene: TRBJ2-7
D gene: TRBD1

CDR3 protein: CASSLGLEANYGYTF
CDR3 DNA: TGTGCCAGCAGCTTAGGTTTGGAAGCTAACTATGGCTACACCTTC
V gene: TRBV7-8
clone size: -
J gene: TRBJ1-2
D gene: -

CDR3 protein: CASSLRGQNSPLHF
CDR3 DNA: TGTGCCAGCAGTTTGAGGGGACAGAATTCACCCCTCCACTTT
V gene: TRBV7-8
clone size: -
J gene: TRBJ1-6
D gene: TRBD1

CDR3 protein: CASSYTQDPYRGNYGYTF
CDR3 DNA: TGTGCCAGCAGTTACACGCAAGATCCATACAGGGGAAACTATGGCTACACCTTC
V gene: TRBV6-2/TRBV6-3
clone size: -
J gene: TRBJ1-2
D gene: TRBD1

CDR3 protein: CASSQASSGGARETQYF
CDR3 DNA: TGCGCCAGCAGCCAAGCTAGCAGCGGGGGGGCTCGAGAGACCCAGTACTTC
V gene: TRBV4-1
clone size: -
J gene: TRBJ2-5
D gene: TRBD2

CDR3 protein: CASSRPSAYTIYF
CDR3 DNA: TGTGCCAGCAGCCGGCCCTCTGCCTACACCATATATTTT
V gene: TRBV12-3/TRBV12-4
clone size: -
J gene: TRBJ1-3
D gene: -

CDR3 protein: CASQTGSPLHF
CDR3 DNA: TGTGCCAGCCAGACAGGCTCACCCCTCCACTTT
V gene: TRBV6-4
clone size: few
J gene: TRBJ1-6
D gene: -

CDR3 protein: CASSELLGLGCTGELFF
CDR3 DNA: TGTGCCAGCAGTGAATTACTAGGACTAGGGTGCACCGGGGAGCTGTTTTTT
V gene: TRBV25-1
clone size: -
J gene: TRBJ2-2
D gene: TRBD2

CDR3 protein: CASMSGGGQETQYF
CDR3 DNA: TGTGCATCAATGAGTGGGGGCGGGCAAGAGACCCAGTACTTC
V gene: TRBV19
clone size: -
J gene: TRBJ2-5
D gene: -

CDR3 protein: CAISLDSSNTEAFF
CDR3 DNA: TGTGCCATCAGCTTGGACAGTTCGAACACTGAAGCTTTCTTT
V gene: TRBV10-3
clone size: once
J gene: TRBJ1-1
D gene: -

CDR3 protein: CASKPGGISDTQYF
CDR3 DNA: TGTGCCAGCAAGCCAGGGGGCATTTCAGATACGCAGTATTTT
V gene: TRBV13
clone size: -
J gene: TRBJ2-3
D gene: TRBD1

CDR3 protein: CSYLGGDTGELFF
CDR3 DNA: TGCAGCTACTTGGGGGGAGACACCGGGGAGCTGTTTTTT
V gene: TRBV29-1
clone size: -
J gene: TRBJ2-2
D gene: -

CDR3 protein: CASSLSRVARGEQYF
CDR3 DNA: TGTGCCAGCAGTTTATCTCGGGTGGCCCGTGGGGAGCAGTACTTC
V gene: TRBV28
clone size: -
J gene: TRBJ2-7
D gene: -

CDR3 protein: CASSLLSGGAIDTQYF
CDR3 DNA: TGCGCCAGCAGCCTACTTAGCGGGGGGGCCATAGATACGCAGTATTTT
V gene: TRBV4-3
clone size: -
J gene: TRBJ2-3
D gene: TRBD2

CDR3 protein: CASSPRQGQARDTQYF
CDR3 DNA: TGTGCCAGCTCACCGCGACAGGGGCAGGCTAGAGATACGCAGTATTTT
V gene: TRBV18
clone size: -
J gene: TRBJ2-3
D gene: TRBD1

CDR3 protein: CASSTGTVNEAFF
CDR3 DNA: TGTGCCAGCTCAACGGGGACAGTAAACGAAGCTTTCTTT
V gene: TRBV18
clone size: -
J gene: TRBJ1-1
D gene: TRBD1

CDR3 protein: CASSLGQSYNEQFF
CDR3 DNA: TGTGCCAGCAGCTTGGGACAGTCCTACAATGAGCAGTTCTTC
V gene: TRBV7-9
clone size: -
J gene: TRBJ2-1
D gene: TRBD1

CDR3 protein: CAKRGPFRNF
CDR3 DNA: TGTGCCAAAAGAGGTCCGTTCAGAAACTTC
V gene: TRBV7-8
clone size: -
J gene: TRBJ2-5
D gene: -

CDR3 protein: CASSIGVVAYGYTF
CDR3 DNA: TGTGCCAGTAGTATAGGGGTCGTCGCCTATGGCTACACCTTC
V gene: TRBV19
clone size: -
J gene: TRBJ1-2
D gene: -

CDR3 protein: CASSFERGAYEQYF
CDR3 DNA: TGCGCCAGCAGCTTCGAAAGGGGGGCCTACGAGCAGTACTTC
V gene: TRBV5-1
clone size: -
J gene: TRBJ2-7
D gene: -

CDR3 protein: CASSLRALPYNEQFF
CDR3 DNA: TGTGCCAGCAGTTTACGTGCACTACCTTACAATGAGCAGTTCTTC
V gene: TRBV27
clone size: -
J gene: TRBJ2-1
D gene: -

CDR3 protein: CASNGLAGSYNEQFF
CDR3 DNA: TGTGCCAGCAATGGGCTAGCGGGTTCCTACAATGAGCAGTTCTTC
V gene: TRBV21-1
clone size: once
J gene: TRBJ2-1
D gene: -

CDR3 protein: CASSPGARPEETQYF
CDR3 DNA: TGTGCCAGCAGCCCCGGGGCTAGGCCGGAAGAGACCCAGTACTTC
V gene: TRBV7-2
clone size: few
J gene: TRBJ2-5
D gene: -

CDR3 protein: CASSPRRIGGYGYTF
CDR3 DNA: TGTGCCAGCAGTCCGCGACGGATAGGCGGCTATGGCTACACCTTC
V gene: TRBV28
clone size: -
J gene: TRBJ1-2
D gene: -

CDR3 protein: CASSIRNGQYNEQFF
CDR3 DNA: TGTGCCAGTAGTATCAGAAACGGACAGTACAATGAGCAGTTCTTC
V gene: TRBV19
clone size: -
J gene: TRBJ2-1
D gene: -

CDR3 protein: CASSARDSSYNSPLHF
CDR3 DNA: TGTGCCAGCAGCGCGAGGGACAGCTCCTATAATTCACCCCTCCACTTT
V gene: TRBV9
clone size: -
J gene: TRBJ1-6
D gene: TRBD1

CDR3 protein: CASSLVTGSGEQYF
CDR3 DNA: TGTGCCAGCAGCTTGGTAACAGGGTCGGGGGAGCAGTACTTC
V gene: TRBV5-8
clone size: -
J gene: TRBJ2-7
D gene: -

CDR3 protein: CASSLSGGAYYGYTF
CDR3 DNA: TGTGCCAGCAGCTTGTCAGGGGGCGCTTACTATGGCTACACCTTC
V gene: TRBV5-4
clone size: -
J gene: TRBJ1-2
D gene: TRBD1

CDR3 protein: CASSSPPTDTQYF
CDR3 DNA: TGTGCCAGCAGCTCCCCCCCCACAGATACGCAGTATTTT
V gene: TRBV28
clone size: -
J gene: TRBJ2-3
D gene: -

CDR3 protein: CASSVPRDTYEQYF
CDR3 DNA: TGTGCCAGCAGCGTACCACGGGATACCTACGAGCAGTACTTC
V gene: TRBV5-8
clone size: -
J gene: TRBJ2-7
D gene: -

CDR3 protein: CASEPQGAPYGYTF
CDR3 DNA: TGTGCTAGTGAACCACAGGGGGCGCCGTATGGCTACACCTTC
V gene: TRBV12-5
clone size: -
J gene: TRBJ1-2
D gene: TRBD1

CDR3 protein: CASLLRVGGTGSTTQYF
CDR3 DNA: TGTGCCAGCTTACTCCGCGTCGGTGGGACAGGATCGACGACGCAGTATTTT
V gene: TRBV2
clone size: -
J gene: TRBJ2-3
D gene: TRBD1

CDR3 protein: CATSATSGMSSYNEQFF
CDR3 DNA: TGTGCCACCAGTGCGACTAGCGGGATGAGCTCCTACAATGAGCAGTTCTTC
V gene: TRBV24-1
clone size: -
J gene: TRBJ2-1
D gene: TRBD2